The 9 T cell receptor beta chains reported below all come from one sample, sequenced in a study of shared clonotypes between healthy human individuals. This table comes from immunoSEQ multiplex PCR, and its TCRdb copy is limited to in-frame clones, with some not included. The sample records fewer than 600,000 clones, less than 85% being singletons. The sequenced sample consisted of PBMCs. Receptors originate from a middle-aged woman in good health. Some clones in this sample may be carry-over from other donors' samples.

V is TRBV9 and J is TRBJ1-6, with 8 bases lining up with TRBD1. This CDR3 comprises 14 residues. Trimming cost V 3 bases and J 10 bases; bases outside gene matches: 6. Germline V CDR1 and CDR2: SGDLS, YYNGEE. The CDR3, as DNA: TGTGCCAGCAGCGGGACCGGGACAGGCTCACCCCTCCACTTT. This translates into CASSGTGTGSPLHF.

The CDR3 DNA sequence: TGTGCCAGCAGCTTTGACCCTTATCAGCCCCAGCATTTT. This encodes CASSFDPYQPQHF. The genes are TRBV5-4 and TRBJ1-5; D is unclear. The V gene lost 2 bases and the J gene lost 5 bases, with 8 bases spanning the gap. The CDR3 is 13 amino acids. Looked up from germline, CDR1 is SGHNT and CDR2 is YYREEE (reference sequence).

The chain combines TRBV27 with TRBJ2-1, with D possibly TRBD2 on 5 matching bases. V shed 6 bases and J shed 10 bases, with 13 bases lying between them. The CDR3 spans 12 residues. Per germline, CDR1 MNHEY and CDR2 SMNVEV (reference sequence). The CDR3 here is CASSQGGGEQFF. CDR3 coding DNA: TGTGCCAGCAGCCAAGGAGGTGGGGAGCAGTTCTTC.

The chain employs TRBV7-8 and TRBJ2-2; D unclear. This CDR3 is built from 13 residues. Germline CDR1 and CDR2: SGHVS and FQNEAQ. Trimming stripped 4 bases from V and 4 bases from J, with 7 bases between. This chain's CDR3 is CASSSVATGELFF. CDR3 nucleotides: TGTGCCAGCAGCTCCGTAGCCACCGGGGAGCTGTTTTTT. The full variable domain, its missing parts supplied by reference TRBV7-8 and TRBJ2-2, is GAGVSQSPRYKVAKRGQDVALRCDPISGHVSLFWYQQALGQGPEFLTYFQNEAQLDKSGLPSDRFFAERPEGSVSTLKIQRTQQEDSAVYLCASSSVATGELFFGEGSRLTVL.

V usage is TRBV5-4 and J usage is TRBJ2-7; D gene uncertain. Germline V gene sequence: CDR1 SGHNT, CDR2 YYREEE (reference sequence). With 0 bases removed from V and 5 bases from J, the gap between germline ends came to 15 bases. The CDR3 extends over 15 amino acids. The DNA of the CDR3 is TGTGCCAGCAGCTTGGCACCCGGCTCAGTCGACGAGCAGTACTTC. This sequence encodes CASSLAPGSVDEQYF.

The gene calls are TRBV2 and TRBJ2-5; weak D call: TRBD1 (5 bases). Germline CDR1 reads SNHLY; CDR2 reads FYNNEI. This CDR3 is built from 14 residues. Trimming took off 4 bases at V and 4 bases at J, with 13 bases between the two ends. This CDR3 reads CASSARGDSETQYF. In nucleotides, the CDR3 is TGTGCCAGCAGTGCAAGGGGCGACTCAGAGACCCAGTACTTC.

The J gene is TRBJ2-2, the V gene TRBV9, with D unclear. Per germline, CDR1 SGDLS and CDR2 YYNGEE. The CDR3 has 12 amino acids. Trimming cost V 1 base and J 6 bases, with 4 bases left between them. CDR3 nucleotides: TGTGCCAGCAGCGTACGGGCCGGGGAGCTGTTTTTT. Residues: CASSVRAGELFF.

The chain combines TRBV29-1 with TRBJ2-5; D gene unclear. The end of the DNA is better explained by TRBJ2-7, so the J call may be wrong. CDR3 length: 13 amino acids. Germline V gives CDR1 SQVTM, CDR2 ANQGSEA. CDR3 in DNA: TGCAGCGTTGGGCTGGCGGAACCCTACGAGCAGTACTTC. Its translation is CSVGLAEPYEQYF.

The chain links TRBV5-1 to TRBJ1-1, with D possibly being TRBD1 (5 bases). The V and J ends lost 1 base and 1 base respectively, with 14 bases between them. Germline CDR1 and CDR2: SGHRS and YFSETQ. The CDR3 length is 16 residues. CDR3 amino acids: CASSLTAGTENTEAFF. The DNA for the CDR3 is TGCGCCAGCAGCTTGACGGCAGGGACTGAGAACACTGAAGCTTTCTTT.